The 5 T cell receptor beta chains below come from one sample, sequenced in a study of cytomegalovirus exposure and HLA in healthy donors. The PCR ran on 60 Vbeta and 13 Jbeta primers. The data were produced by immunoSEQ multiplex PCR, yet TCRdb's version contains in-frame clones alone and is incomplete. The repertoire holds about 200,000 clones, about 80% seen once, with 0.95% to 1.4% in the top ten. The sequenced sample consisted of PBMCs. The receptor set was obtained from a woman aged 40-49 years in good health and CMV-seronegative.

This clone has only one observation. In DNA form, the CDR3 reads TGTGCCAGCAGCTTAGGCCTCAGCACAGATACGCAGTATTTT. Protein product: CASSLGLSTDTQYF. The rearrangement links TRBV7-3 to TRBJ2-3, with D unresolved. Trimming took off 2 bases at V and 0 bases at J, with 6 bases between the two ends. The CDR3 is 14 amino acids. The germline V gene encodes CDR1 SGHTA and CDR2 FQGTGA. The whole variable domain, filled in from reference TRBV7-3 and TRBJ2-3, reads GAGVSQTPSNKVTEKGKYVELRCDPISGHTALYWYRQSLGQGPEFLIYFQGTGAADDSGLPNDRFFAVRPEGSVSTLKIQRTERGDSAVYLCASSLGLSTDTQYFGPGTRLTVL.

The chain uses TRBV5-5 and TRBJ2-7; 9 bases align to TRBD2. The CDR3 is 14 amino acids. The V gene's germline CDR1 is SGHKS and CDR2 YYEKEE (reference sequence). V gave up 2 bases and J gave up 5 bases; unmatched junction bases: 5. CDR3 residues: CASSFIIAGDEQYF. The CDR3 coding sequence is TGTGCCAGCAGCTTCATAATAGCGGGAGACGAGCAGTACTTC.

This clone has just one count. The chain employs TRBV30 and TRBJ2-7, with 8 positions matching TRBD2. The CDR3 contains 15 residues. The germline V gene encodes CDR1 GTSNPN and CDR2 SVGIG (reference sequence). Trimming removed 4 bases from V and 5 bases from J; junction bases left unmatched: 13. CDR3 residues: CAWTPRGGGAHEQYF. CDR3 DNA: TGTGCCTGGACCCCCCGGGGGGGAGGGGCCCACGAGCAGTACTTC.

Here the CDR3 reads CASSPGGRERTGELFF. For the CDR3, the DNA is TGCGCCAGCAGCCCCGGCGGTCGGGAGAGAACCGGGGAGCTGTTTTTT. The rearrangement links TRBV5-1 to TRBJ2-2, with D perhaps TRBD2 (6 bases). Germline assignment: CDR1 SGHRS and CDR2 YFSETQ. V lost 4 bases and J 5 bases, leaving 18 bases between the germline ends. CDR3 size: 16 residues.

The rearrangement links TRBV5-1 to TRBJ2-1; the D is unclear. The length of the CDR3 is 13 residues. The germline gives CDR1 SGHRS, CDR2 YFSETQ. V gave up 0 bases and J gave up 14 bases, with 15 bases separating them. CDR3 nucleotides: TGCGCCAGCAGCTTGGAGATGGGCTACGTGAAGTTCTTC. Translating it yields CASSLEMGYVKFF.